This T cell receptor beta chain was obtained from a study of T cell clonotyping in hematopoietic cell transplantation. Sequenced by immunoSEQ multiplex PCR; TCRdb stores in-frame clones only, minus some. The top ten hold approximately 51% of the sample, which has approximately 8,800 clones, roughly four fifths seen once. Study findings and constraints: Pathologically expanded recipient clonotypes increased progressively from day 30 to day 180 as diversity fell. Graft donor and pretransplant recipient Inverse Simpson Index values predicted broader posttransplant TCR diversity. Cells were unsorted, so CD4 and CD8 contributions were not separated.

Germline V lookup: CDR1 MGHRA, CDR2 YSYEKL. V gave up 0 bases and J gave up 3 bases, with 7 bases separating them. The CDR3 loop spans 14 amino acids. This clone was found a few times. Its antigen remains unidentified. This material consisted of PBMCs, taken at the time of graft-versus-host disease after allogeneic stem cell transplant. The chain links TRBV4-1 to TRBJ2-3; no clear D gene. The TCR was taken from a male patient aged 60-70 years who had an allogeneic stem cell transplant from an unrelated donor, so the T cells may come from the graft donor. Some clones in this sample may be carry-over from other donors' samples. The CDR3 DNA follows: TGCGCCAGCAGCCAAGATACCAATACAGATACGCAGTATTTT. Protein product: CASSQDTNTDTQYF.